Listed below are T cell receptor beta chains from one sample, sequenced in a study of shared clonotypes between healthy human individuals. Clones were sequenced by immunoSEQ multiplex PCR, and TCRdb holds only the in-frame ones, with some missing. The table shows about a million clones, with about 80% occurring only once. Sequencing was carried out using memory CD4+ T cells from PBMCs. The receptors stem from a man between 18 and 29 years old in good health. Some clones in this sample may be carry-over from other donors' samples. The CDR3 runs from the conserved cysteine through the conserved F or W. Each record gives: V gene, clone size, CDR3 length, J gene, CDR3 protein. Clone size is shown for a subset of rows, as once, few, many or a class of expanded clone.

TRBV7-6	-	18	TRBJ2-5	CASSRDSPTQGGQETQYF
TRBV10-3	-	15	TRBJ1-1	CAISEVQGGGTEAFF
TRBV28	-	18	TRBJ1-5	CASSKGSGFLLGNQPQHF
TRBV29-1	-	14	TRBJ2-5	CSVVNLGGGETQYF
TRBV28	once	12	TRBJ1-5	CASKTVYQPQHF
TRBV5-1	few	15	TRBJ2-7	CASSPTGRDSYEQYF
TRBV5-4	-	14	TRBJ2-5	CASSVQQGQETQYF
TRBV7-7	-	17	TRBJ2-5	CASSLALAGTGGETQYF
TRBV2	once	11	TRBJ2-1	CASTQYNEQFF
TRBV30	-	15	TRBJ1-5	CAWSRGALGNQPQHF
TRBV5-1	-	15	TRBJ2-7	CASSYLAGGPGEQYF
TRBV5-4	-	15	TRBJ2-2	CASSLWQGARGELFF
TRBV5-1	once	15	TRBJ2-7	CASSSTSGGVGEQYF
TRBV27	once	15	TRBJ1-3	CASSLRYISGNTIYF
TRBV5-1	-	15	TRBJ1-1	CASSYLQGMNTEAFF
TRBV30	-	16	TRBJ2-1	CAWSVPGAGIYNEQFF
TRBV9	-	14	TRBJ2-1	CASSRGRTYNEQFF
TRBV7-3	many	15	TRBJ2-1	CASSKGGGTFGEQFF
TRBV7-8	-	17	TRBJ2-3	CASSLGDLAGATDTQYF
TRBV27	once	12	TRBJ2-7	CASSLGQGSKYF
TRBV6-1	-	13	TRBJ2-3	CASLGQNTDTQYF
TRBV18	-	14	TRBJ1-4	CASSPEAEGEKLFF
TRBV19	once	15	TRBJ2-2	CASSIGGGFGGELFF
TRBV28	-	14	TRBJ2-4	CASSLRVLKNIQYF
TRBV10-3	once	16	TRBJ2-3	CAISESVAGRTDTQYF
TRBV19	-	13	TRBJ2-4	CASSIFGENIQYF
TRBV14	-	16	TRBJ1-1	CASSQDRPGGGTEAFF
TRBV28	once	11	TRBJ2-7	CASTQGGVPYF
TRBV4-2	-	13	TRBJ2-7	CASSQDPEGEQYF
TRBV6-1	-	11	TRBJ1-1	CASRTHIEAFF
TRBV6-1	-	14	TRBJ2-6	CASSEQGGANVLTF
TRBV2	-	13	TRBJ2-1	CASSPVGPNEQFF
TRBV28	-	16	TRBJ2-2	CASIVRSFTNTGELFF
TRBV6-1	few	13	TRBJ1-3	CASSPGWPSTIYF
TRBV4-1	-	18	TRBJ1-4	CASSQDEGWGQGKEKLFF
TRBV9	once	15	TRBJ2-7	CASSVGGGYLYEQYF
TRBV15	-	15	TRBJ1-5	CATSREDSRNQPQHF
TRBV15	-	16	TRBJ1-2	CATSRGGRDGDYGYTF
TRBV11-3	few	12	TRBJ2-7	CASSVGGGEQYF
TRBV28	-	15	TRBJ1-2	CASRGASRGGDGYTF
TRBV5-8	-	16	TRBJ2-6	CASSTRRASGANVLTF
TRBV11-2	-	13	TRBJ2-5	CASTLGPAGTQYF